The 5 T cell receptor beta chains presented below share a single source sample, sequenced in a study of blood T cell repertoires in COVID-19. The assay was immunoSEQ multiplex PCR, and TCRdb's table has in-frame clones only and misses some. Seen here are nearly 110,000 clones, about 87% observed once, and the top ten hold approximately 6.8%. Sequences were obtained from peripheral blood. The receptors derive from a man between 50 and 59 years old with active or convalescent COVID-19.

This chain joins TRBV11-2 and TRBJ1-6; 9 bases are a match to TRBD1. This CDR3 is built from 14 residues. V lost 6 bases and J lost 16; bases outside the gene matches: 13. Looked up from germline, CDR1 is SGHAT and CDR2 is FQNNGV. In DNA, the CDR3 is TGTGCCAGCAGTTCCACCAGGACAGGGGTGTTGCTCCACTTT. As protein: CASSSTRTGVLLHF.

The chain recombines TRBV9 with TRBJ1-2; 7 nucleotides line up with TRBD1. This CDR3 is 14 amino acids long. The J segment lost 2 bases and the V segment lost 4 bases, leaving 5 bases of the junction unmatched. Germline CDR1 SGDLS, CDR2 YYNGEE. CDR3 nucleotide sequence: TGTGCCAGCAGCCTCCGACAGGGAAACTATGGCTACACCTTC. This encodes CASSLRQGNYGYTF.

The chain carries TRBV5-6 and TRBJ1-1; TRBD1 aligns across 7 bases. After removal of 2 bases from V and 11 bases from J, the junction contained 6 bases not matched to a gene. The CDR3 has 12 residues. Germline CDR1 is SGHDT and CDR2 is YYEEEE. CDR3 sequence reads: CASSFYRGRAFF. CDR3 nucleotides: TGTGCCAGCAGCTTTTACAGGGGTCGGGCTTTCTTT.

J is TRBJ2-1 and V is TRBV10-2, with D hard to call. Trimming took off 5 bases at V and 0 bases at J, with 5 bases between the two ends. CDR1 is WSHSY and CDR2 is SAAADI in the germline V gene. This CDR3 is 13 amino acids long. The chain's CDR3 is CASSPNSYNEQFF. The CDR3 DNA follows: TGCGCCAGCAGTCCTAACTCCTACAATGAGCAGTTCTTC.

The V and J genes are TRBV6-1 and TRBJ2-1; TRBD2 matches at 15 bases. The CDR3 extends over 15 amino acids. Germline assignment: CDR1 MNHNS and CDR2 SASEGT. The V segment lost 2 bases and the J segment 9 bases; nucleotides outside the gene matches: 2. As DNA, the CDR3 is TGTGCCAGCAGTGAAAGGACTAGCGGGAGGGCTGAGCAGTTCTTC. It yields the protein CASSERTSGRAEQFF.